A selection of T cell receptor beta chains follows, all from one sample in a study of T cell responses to AZD1222 COVID-19 vaccine. Profiling relied on immunoSEQ multiplex PCR, and the TCRdb table lists in-frame clones only, not all of them. The table records some 150,000 clones, 94% of them present only once. The source was peripheral blood, collected on day 0 of AZD1222 vaccination. The source is an adult in good health. Both conserved end residues are part of each CDR3. The order of the fields is J gene, D gene, clone size, V gene, CDR3 protein, CDR3 DNA. D genes are given only for firm matches. Clone size, where shown, is once, few, many, or a class for clones that have expanded.

>TRBJ1-3|TRBD1|.|TRBV5-1
CASSSDRVNTIYF
TGCGCCAGCAGCTCCGACAGGGTGAACACCATATATTTT
>TRBJ2-5|.|.|TRBV5-1
CASSSASYRQETQYF
TGCGCCAGCAGCTCTGCTTCATACAGGCAAGAGACCCAGTACTTC
>TRBJ1-5|.|.|TRBV4-1
CASSHFKGPQHF
TGCGCCAGCAGCCATTTTAAAGGGCCCCAGCATTTT
>TRBJ1-2|TRBD1|.|TRBV7-8
CASSPDRGRGYTF
TGTGCCAGCAGTCCGGACAGGGGGCGAGGCTACACCTTC
>TRBJ1-6|.|.|TRBV3-1/TRBV3-2
CASSQSDSPLHF
TGTGCCAGCAGCCAATCCGATTCACCCCTCCACTTT
>TRBJ1-6|.|.|TRBV19
CASSLQGNNSPLHF
TGTGCCAGTAGTCTACAGGGAAACAATTCACCCCTCCACTTT
>TRBJ2-3|TRBD2|.|TRBV5-4
CASSQTSGGSHGDTQYF
TGTGCCAGCAGCCAGACTAGCGGGGGGAGCCATGGAGATACGCAGTATTTT
>TRBJ1-4|.|.|TRBV5-1
CASSSREATNEKLFF
TGCGCCAGCAGCTCCAGGGAGGCGACTAATGAAAAACTGTTTTTT
>TRBJ1-5|.|once|TRBV19
CASTGYGQPQHF
TGTGCCAGTACAGGGTATGGTCAGCCCCAGCATTTT
>TRBJ1-1|TRBD1|.|TRBV5-1
CASRTGSYSGNTEAFF
TGCGCCAGTCGGACAGGGTCGTATTCCGGTAACACTGAAGCTTTCTTT
>TRBJ1-4|TRBD1|.|TRBV19
CASSRVRTGRGNEKLFF
TGTGCCAGTTCCCGTGTTAGGACAGGGAGAGGAAATGAAAAACTGTTTTTT
>TRBJ1-2|TRBD1|.|TRBV3-1/TRBV3-2
CASSQVALGQGGNYGYTF
TGTGCCAGCAGCCAAGTCGCTTTGGGACAGGGAGGAAACTATGGCTACACCTTC
>TRBJ1-4|.|.|TRBV19
CASSSNVNGWNEKLFF
TGTGCCAGTAGTTCCAATGTGAACGGGTGGAATGAAAAACTGTTTTTT
>TRBJ1-2|.|.|TRBV6-2/TRBV6-3
CASSYLLVHGYTF
TGTGCCAGCAGTTACCTTTTAGTTCATGGCTACACCTTC
>TRBJ1-1|.|once|TRBV4-2
CASSQPSRENTEAFF
TGTGCCAGCAGCCAACCGTCTAGGGAGAACACTGAAGCTTTCTTT
>TRBJ1-2|.|.|TRBV20-1
CSARDNYGYTF
TGCAGTGCTAGAGACAACTATGGCTACACCTTC
>TRBJ1-1|TRBD1|.|TRBV6-5
CASSYQGADTEAFF
TGTGCCAGCAGTTACCAGGGGGCGGACACTGAAGCTTTCTTT
>TRBJ1-5|TRBD1|once|TRBV18
CASSPTGFGNQPQHF
TGTGCCAGCTCACCGACAGGGTTTGGCAATCAGCCCCAGCATTTT
>TRBJ1-2|TRBD1|.|TRBV5-4
CASSLETGSNYGYTF
TGTGCCAGCAGCTTAGAGACAGGGTCTAACTATGGCTACACCTTC
>TRBJ1-6|TRBD1|.|TRBV2
CASRGDREPLHF
TGTGCCAGCAGAGGAGACAGGGAACCCCTCCACTTT
>TRBJ2-3|.|once|TRBV4-2
CASSQVQGGIADTQYF
TGTGCCAGCAGCCAAGTTCAAGGGGGGATCGCAGATACGCAGTATTTT
>TRBJ1-5|.|once|TRBV2
CASSEDDGQPQHF
TGTGCCAGCAGTGAAGATGATGGTCAGCCCCAGCATTTT
>TRBJ1-4|.|.|TRBV28
CASRPSLPGYEKLFF
TGTGCCAGCAGACCGTCCCTTCCCGGGTATGAAAAACTGTTTTTT
>TRBJ1-1|.|.|TRBV5-1
CASSLGAGNTEAFF
TGCGCCAGCAGCTTGGGTGCAGGGAACACTGAAGCTTTCTTT
>TRBJ1-1|.|.|TRBV5-1
CASSLVVTENTEAFF
TGCGCCAGCAGCTTGGTTGTAACGGAGAACACTGAAGCTTTCTTT
>TRBJ1-5|.|.|TRBV4-1
CASSQERRAQPQHF
TGCGCCAGCAGCCAAGAGAGGAGGGCCCAGCCCCAGCATTTT
>TRBJ1-2|.|.|TRBV18
CASSRDNLYGYTF
TGTGCCAGCTCTCGGGACAACCTCTATGGCTACACCTTC
>TRBJ2-2|.|.|TRBV5-5
CASSLWGGELFF
TGTGCCAGCAGCTTGTGGGGCGGGGAGCTGTTTTTT
>TRBJ2-2|TRBD2|.|TRBV3-1/TRBV3-2
CASSQDGGSTGELFF
TGTGCCAGCAGCCAAGACGGGGGGAGCACCGGGGAGCTGTTTTTT